These T cell receptor beta chains were read from a single sample in a study of chronic HIV infection and antiretroviral therapy. TCRdb fed the 5' RACE reads into MiXCR, producing one record per CDR3 protein. The data hold 45,000 to 60,000 distinct CDR3 sequences, with roughly 19% observed a single time. The sample taken for sequencing was peripheral blood. Receptor source: an adult who had HIV and had not received antiretroviral therapy, or was an uninfected healthy control (not recorded which). CDR3s include the opening cysteine and the closing phenylalanine or tryptophan. A D gene is named only where the DNA matches it firmly. The size of a clone is reported for some rows only, either as once, few or many, or as a class for expanded clones.

size	D	V	J	DNA	CDR3
.	.	TRBV5-1	TRBJ1-2	TGCGCCAGCGCTGAGAGGCCCGATAACTATGGCTACACCTTC	CASAERPDNYGYTF
.	TRBD2	TRBV29-1	TRBJ2-7	TGCAGCGTTGCGGGGGGGGAGCAGTACTTC	CSVAGGEQYF
.	TRBD2	TRBV4-1	TRBJ2-7	TGCGCCAGCAGCCAAGCAACGGGAGGTAGCTACGAGCAGTACTTC	CASSQATGGSYEQYF
.	.	TRBV18	TRBJ2-3	TGTGCCAGCTCACCGGGGGGACCCACAGATACGCAGTATTTT	CASSPGGPTDTQYF
few	TRBD1	TRBV29-1	TRBJ1-1	TGCAGCGTTGCCGGGACAGGGGAGGCGACTGAAGCTTTCTTT	CSVAGTGEATEAFF
.	TRBD2	TRBV4-1	TRBJ2-4	TGCGCCAGCAGCCAAGCGCCTGTCGGCCCTCACCGCGGGGGTCCCAAAAACATTCAGTACTTC	CASSQAPVGPHRGGPKNIQYF
few	TRBD2	TRBV28	TRBJ2-7	TGTGCCAGCAGCCCTACCATTGGACTAGCGGGAGCTAAAGAGCAGTACTTC	CASSPTIGLAGAKEQYF
.	TRBD1	TRBV10-3	TRBJ1-1	TGTGCCATCAGTGAGTCGGCGACAGGGGAGAGGGGTGCTTTCTTT	CAISESATGERGAFF
few	TRBD1	TRBV20-1	TRBJ2-7	TGCAGTGTCAGGACAGGGAACTACGAGCAGTACTTC	CSVRTGNYEQYF
.	TRBD2	TRBV27	TRBJ2-5	TGTGCCAGCAGTTTACTGGCGGGAGGTGAGACCCAGTACTTC	CASSLLAGGETQYF